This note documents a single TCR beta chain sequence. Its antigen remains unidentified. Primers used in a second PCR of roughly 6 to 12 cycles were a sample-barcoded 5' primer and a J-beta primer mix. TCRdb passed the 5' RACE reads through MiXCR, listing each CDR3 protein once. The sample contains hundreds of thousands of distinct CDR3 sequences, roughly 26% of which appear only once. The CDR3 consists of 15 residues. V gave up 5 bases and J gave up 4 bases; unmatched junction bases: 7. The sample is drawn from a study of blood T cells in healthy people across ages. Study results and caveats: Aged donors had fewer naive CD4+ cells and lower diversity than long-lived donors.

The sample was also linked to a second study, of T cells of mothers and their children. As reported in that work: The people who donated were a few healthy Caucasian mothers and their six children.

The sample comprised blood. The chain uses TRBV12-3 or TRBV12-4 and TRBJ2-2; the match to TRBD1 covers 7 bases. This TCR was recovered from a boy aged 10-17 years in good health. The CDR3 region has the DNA TGTGCCAGCAGTAGAGGGGGCCTGGGCACCGGGGAGCTGTTTTTT. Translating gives CASSRGGLGTGELFF.